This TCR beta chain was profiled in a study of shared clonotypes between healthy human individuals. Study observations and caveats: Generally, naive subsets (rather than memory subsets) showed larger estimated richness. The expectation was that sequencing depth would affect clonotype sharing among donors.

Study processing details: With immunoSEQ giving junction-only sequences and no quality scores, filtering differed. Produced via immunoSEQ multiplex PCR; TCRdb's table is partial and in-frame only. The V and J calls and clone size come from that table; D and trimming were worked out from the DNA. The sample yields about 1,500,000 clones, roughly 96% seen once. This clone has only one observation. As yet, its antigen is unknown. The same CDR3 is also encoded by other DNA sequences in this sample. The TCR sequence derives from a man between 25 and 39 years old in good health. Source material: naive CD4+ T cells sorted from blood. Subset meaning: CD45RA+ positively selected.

The CDR3 DNA reads TGTGCCAGCAGTTTAGGGGGTTCAGGGGCCAACGTCCTGACTTTC. This sequence encodes CASSLGGSGANVLTF. The chain links TRBV28 to TRBJ2-6; the D call may be TRBD1 or TRBD2 (5 bases each). Trimming cost V 2 bases and J 4 bases, with 9 bases left between them. Germline assignment: CDR1 MDHEN and CDR2 SYDVKM. CDR3 size: 15 residues.